Listed here are 25 T cell receptor beta chains from one sample, sequenced in a study of Graves' ophthalmopathy and Graves' hyperthyroidism. Transcripts of RNA were the source for amplifying TCR beta CDR3 regions. HTBI primers were employed in first-round RT-PCR, then a second-round multiplex PCR followed. TCRdb processed the multiplex PCR reads anew with MiXCR; each CDR3 protein has one entry. The table lists 900,000 to 1,200,000 distinct CDR3 sequences, 35% to 40% of them singletons. Sequencing input: peripheral blood or thyroid tissue (not recorded which). Every receptor here comes from an adult man with Graves' hyperthyroidism.

A word on this clonotype: The DNA is omitted, as the CDR3 cannot be located on it reliably, and the CDR3 follows TCRdb's listing. V usage is TRBV7-2 and J usage is TRBJ1-2. Germline-derived CDR1 and CDR2 are SGHTA and FQGNSA. The CDR3 numbers 19 amino acids, ends counted. This CDR3 reads CASSFYICSATRIYYGYTF.

At least ten counts were recorded for this clonotype. The DNA for the CDR3 is TGTGCCAGTAGTATTTCTGAATCCTACGAGCAGTACTTC. Translating gives CASSISESYEQYF. J is TRBJ2-7 and V is TRBV19; D is unclear. CDR3 length equals 13 residues. Germline CDR1 is LNHDA and CDR2 is SQIVND (reference sequence). V was clipped by 3 bases and J by 1 base, with 7 bases between them.

The J gene is TRBJ2-7, the V gene TRBV7-2, with TRBD1 as a possible D gene (7 bases). CDR1 is SGHTA and CDR2 is FQGNSA in the germline V gene. CDR3 length equals 14 residues. Deletions cut 4 bases from V and 1 base from J, with 11 bases between. The CDR3 DNA follows: TGTGCCAGCAGCTGGCGGGACAGATCCTACGAGCAGTACTTC. It is translated as CASSWRDRSYEQYF.

The genes are TRBV5-5 and TRBJ2-5; no definite D call. Germline V CDR1 and CDR2: SGHKS, YYEKEE (reference sequence). The CDR3 totals 13 residues. Trimming stripped 10 bases from V and 5 bases from J, with 18 bases between. CDR3 residues: CALEQYQWETQYF. The CDR3 DNA sequence: TGTGCCCTAGAACAATACCAATGGGAGACCCAGTACTTC.

On this clonotype: Since a far larger clone is one base different, this is likely a read error. The V and J genes are TRBV5-1 and TRBJ2-7, with 7 bases matching TRBD1. The CDR3 covers 12 residues. CDR1 and CDR2 (germline): SGHRS, YFSETQ. CDR3 nucleotide sequence: TGCGCCAGCAGCTGGGACAGCTACAAGCAGTACTTC. Residues: CASSWDSYKQYF.

The genes are TRBV29-1 and TRBJ2-5; 9 nucleotides line up with TRBD1. The V gene end was trimmed by 6 bases and the J gene end by 5 bases; junction bases not matched to a gene: 13. This CDR3 region has 15 residues. CDR1 and CDR2 (germline): SQVTM, ANQGSEA. The CDR3 protein is CSVADRGSTGETQYF. In nucleotides, the CDR3 is TGCAGCGTCGCCGACAGGGGGAGCACCGGGGAGACCCAGTACTTC.

The CDR3 is CASSPNLVQETQYF. The CDR3 DNA reads as TGTGCCAGCAGTCCCAACCTAGTTCAAGAGACCCAGTACTTC. The J gene is TRBJ2-5, the V gene TRBV2; D gene ambiguous. The CDR3 sequence is 14 residues long. The ends were cut back, 5 bases at V and 2 bases at J, with 12 bases in the middle. Germline CDR1 reads SNHLY; CDR2 reads FYNNEI. Together with reference TRBV2 and TRBJ2-5, the CDR3 gives the full variable domain: EPEVTQTPSHQVTQMGQEVILRCVPISNHLYFYWYRQILGQKVEFLVSFYNNEISEKSEIFDDQFSVERPDGSNFTLKIRSTKLEDSAMYFCASSPNLVQETQYFGPGTRLLVL.

The chain joins TRBV12-3 or TRBV12-4 to TRBJ1-2; TRBD1 agrees at 7 bases. The CDR3 has 15 amino acids. Losses at the gene ends were 4 bases for V and 7 bases for J; bases not matched to a gene: 12. Here the CDR3 DNA reads TGTGCCAGCAGTTCTCGGGAACAGGGGATGGGTGGCTACACCTTC. Encoded protein: CASSSREQGMGGYTF.

This clonotype came up many times. The chain employs TRBV7-9 and TRBJ2-5; a possible D gene is TRBD1 (6 bases). Trimming took off 5 bases at V and 5 bases at J, with 18 bases between the two ends. CDR1 is SEHNR, CDR2 FQNEAQ, per germline (reference sequence). The CDR3 is made up of 15 amino acids. For the CDR3, the DNA is TGTGCCAGCAGCGACCCGACAGGTTTCCAGGAGACCCAGTACTTC. This codes for CASSDPTGFQETQYF.

The V call is TRBV20-1, the J call TRBJ1-6; D is perhaps TRBD1 (5 bases). The CDR3 length is 16 residues. The V gene's germline CDR1 is DFQATT and CDR2 SNEGSKA (reference sequence). V lost 6 bases and J lost 10, with 25 bases in between. This CDR3 is CSAPGREQVGGSPLHF. CDR3 sequence (DNA): TGCAGTGCCCCGGGACGGGAGCAAGTGGGCGGCTCACCCCTCCACTTT.

This sequence joins TRBV20-1 and TRBJ2-7; D is undetermined. The CDR3 runs 11 residues. Germline CDR1 is DFQATT and CDR2 is SNEGSKA (reference sequence). For the CDR3, the DNA is TGCAGCGGAAGGTTTGGAAACGAGCAGTACTTC. Its translation: CSGRFGNEQYF.

V usage is TRBV10-3 and J usage is TRBJ2-6; 10 bases are shared with TRBD2. Looked up from germline, CDR1 is ENHRY and CDR2 is SYGVKD. This CDR3 has 19 residues. J was trimmed by 0 bases and V by 4 bases; bases with no gene match: 9. The CDR3 is CAISATRLAGNSGANVLTF. CDR3 in DNA: TGTGCCATCAGTGCAACTCGACTAGCGGGCAACTCTGGGGCCAACGTCCTGACTTTC.

This clonotype was seen many times. The CDR3, as DNA: TGTGCCAGCAGTAACCCGGGACAGGGGTACCAAGAGACCCAGTACTTC. Its protein product is CASSNPGQGYQETQYF. The chain has TRBV12-3 or TRBV12-4 and TRBJ2-5; 10 bases align to TRBD1. V lost 5 bases, J lost 0 bases, and 6 bases stayed unmatched. This CDR3 region has 16 residues.

The chain employs TRBV9 and TRBJ1-2, with TRBD1 identical over 7 bases. Unmatched junction bases numbered 11, after V lost 6 bases and J lost 6 bases. There are 14 residues in the CDR3. Germline V gene sequence: CDR1 SGDLS, CDR2 YYNGEE. The CDR3 coding sequence is TGTGCCAGCACCAGAGGACAGGAAGTTAATGGCTACACCTTC. It specifies CASTRGQEVNGYTF.

This chain links TRBV5-5 with TRBJ2-3; 8 nucleotides line up with TRBD1. The J segment lost 5 bases and the V segment lost 6 bases, leaving 11 bases of the junction unmatched. The germline gives CDR1 SGHKS, CDR2 YYEKEE (reference sequence). The CDR3 length is 15 residues. CDR3: CASTQIPTGVDTQYF. The CDR3 coding sequence is TGTGCCAGCACCCAAATACCGACAGGGGTAGATACGCAGTATTTT.

This clonotype was seen a few times. V is TRBV29-1 and J is TRBJ1-2; D ambiguous. There are 13 residues in the CDR3. V gave up 5 bases and J gave up 4 bases, with 14 bases separating them. CDR1 and CDR2 from the germline V gene are SQVTM and ANQGSEA. In DNA form, the CDR3 reads TGCAGCGTTTCGATGGGGATAACCTATGGCTACACCTTC. Amino acids: CSVSMGITYGYTF. Based on the CDR3 plus reference TRBV29-1 and TRBJ1-2, the full variable domain is SAVISQKPSRDICQRGTSLTIQCQVDSQVTMMFWYRQQPGQSLTLIATANQGSEATYESGFVIDKFPISRPNLTFSTLTVSNMSPEDSSIYLCSVSMGITYGYTFGSGTRLTVV.

The chain recombines TRBV5-6 with TRBJ1-1, with 8 bases aligning to TRBD1. The germline CDR1 and CDR2 sequences are SGHDT and YYEEEE. The J segment lost 2 bases and the V segment lost 4 bases, leaving 7 bases of the junction unmatched. The CDR3 has 15 residues. The CDR3 DNA sequence: TGTGCCAGCAGCATGTTACAGGGGGTCAACACTGAAGCTTTCTTT. The encoded protein is CASSMLQGVNTEAFF.

J is TRBJ2-1 and V is TRBV15; D ambiguous. The V and J ends lost 2 bases and 4 bases respectively, with 0 bases between them. The CDR3 sequence is 11 residues long. Germline lookup yields CDR1 LNHNV and CDR2 YYDKDF (reference sequence). CDR3 residues: CATSRYNEQFF. The CDR3 DNA follows: TGTGCCACCAGCAGATACAATGAGCAGTTCTTC.

A remark on this clonotype: At one boundary the junction diverges from the germline segment, which might be a read error. The chain combines TRBV10-2 with TRBJ2-7; a weak D match, TRBD1 (5 bases). The CDR3 runs 11 residues. Germline CDR1 WSHSY, CDR2 SAAADI. The CDR3 nucleotides are TGCGCCAGGGACACCAACTACGGGCAGTACTTC. It yields the protein CARDTNYGQYF.

This clonotype was observed many times. This sequence joins TRBV12-3 or TRBV12-4 and TRBJ1-2; D may be TRBD1 (5 bases). This CDR3 is 13 amino acids long. Trimming cost V 8 bases and J 4 bases, with 14 bases left between them. CDR3 protein: CASRDGQIYGYTF. For the CDR3, the DNA is TGTGCCAGCCGTGATGGACAAATCTATGGCTACACCTTC.

Ten or more counts support this clonotype. The chain carries TRBV7-8 and TRBJ2-7, with 11 bases fitting TRBD2. Germline V gene data show CDR1 as SGHVS and CDR2 as FQNEAQ. J lost 6 bases, V lost 3 bases, and 10 bases had no gene match. This CDR3 region has 16 residues. CDR3 sequence: CASSLRWGLAGGEQYF. The DNA for the CDR3 is TGTGCCAGCAGCTTGAGGTGGGGGCTAGCGGGAGGCGAGCAGTACTTC. Complete variable domain (other parts from reference TRBV7-8 and TRBJ2-7): GAGVSQSPRYKVAKRGQDVALRCDPISGHVSLFWYQQALGQGPEFLTYFQNEAQLDKSGLPSDRFFAERPEGSVSTLKIQRTQQEDSAVYLCASSLRWGLAGGEQYFGPGTRLTVT.

This clonotype was seen a handful of times. This chain uses TRBV18 with TRBJ1-1; 7 positions match TRBD1. CDR3 length equals 15 residues. The junction had 12 bases not matched to a gene; V was cut back by 6 bases and J by 5 bases. Germline V gene sequence: CDR1 KGHSH, CDR2 LQKENI. CDR3 sequence: CASSSESGGRTEAFF. The CDR3, as DNA: TGTGCCAGCTCGTCCGAGTCAGGGGGAAGGACTGAAGCTTTCTTT. The whole variable domain, remainder taken from reference TRBV18 and TRBJ1-1, is NAGVMQNPRHLVRRRGQEARLRCSPMKGHSHVYWYRQLPEEGLKFMVYLQKENIIDESGMPKERFSAEFPKEGPSILRIQQVVRGDSAAYFCASSSESGGRTEAFFGQGTRLTVV.

This clonotype was counted many times. The CDR3 nucleotides are TGTGCCAGCAGTGAGGGAAATTCACCCCTCCACTTT. This gives the protein CASSEGNSPLHF. The V call is TRBV7-9, the J call TRBJ1-6; D is undetermined. Trimming left V 6 bases short and J 7 bases short, with 7 bases between. This CDR3 contains 12 residues. Germline assignment: CDR1 SEHNR and CDR2 FQNEAQ (reference sequence).

Many counts were recorded for this clonotype. The chain combines TRBV29-1 with TRBJ2-7; 12 bases align to TRBD2. The junction had 5 bases not matched to a gene; V was cut back by 6 bases and J by 5 bases. The germline CDR1 and CDR2 sequences are SQVTM and ANQGSEA. The CDR3 is made up of 13 amino acids. In DNA form, the CDR3 reads TGCAGCGTGAGACGACTAGCGGGGGACGAGCAGTACTTC. This sequence encodes CSVRRLAGDEQYF.

This clonotype was seen only a few times. V gene TRBV6-6 combines with J gene TRBJ2-7, with 11 bases matching TRBD2. Germline lookup yields CDR1 MNHNY and CDR2 SVGAGI (reference sequence). The V segment lost 4 bases and the J segment 1 base; nucleotides outside the gene matches: 3. This CDR3 has 15 residues. The CDR3 sequence is CASSSTSGVSYEQYF. The CDR3 DNA reads as TGTGCCAGCAGTTCGACTAGCGGGGTGTCCTACGAGCAGTACTTC.